Listed below are T cell receptor beta chains from one sample, sequenced in a study of post-analysis software for immune sequencing data. TCRdb used MiXCR to reprocess the PCR reads, holding one entry per CDR3 protein. Of around 770,000 distinct CDR3 sequences listed, under 60% are singletons. Specimen: blood. These receptors were obtained from a girl between 10 and 17 years old with multiple sclerosis. CDR3s include the opening cysteine and the closing phenylalanine or tryptophan. Expanded clones are given a class, and other clones once, few, many or no size at all.

j_call: NA
clone_size: few
v_call: TRBV15
cdr3_aa: CATSRGWGETQYF

j_call: TRBJ2-7
clone_size: NA
v_call: TRBV30
cdr3_aa: CAWGPYYEQYF

j_call: TRBJ2-1
clone_size: NA
v_call: TRBV29-1
cdr3_aa: CSVVRVGDSYNEQFF

j_call: TRBJ1-5
clone_size: NA
v_call: TRBV9
cdr3_aa: CASGGRPILSNQPQHF

j_call: TRBJ2-1
clone_size: NA
v_call: TRBV20-1
cdr3_aa: CSASKSRLEQFF

j_call: TRBJ2-7
clone_size: NA
v_call: TRBV6-2/TRBV6-3
cdr3_aa: CASSFRVEGPGTSYEQYF

j_call: TRBJ2-3
clone_size: NA
v_call: TRBV20-1
cdr3_aa: CSAPGGFSTDTQYF

j_call: TRBJ2-7
clone_size: few
v_call: TRBV5-1
cdr3_aa: CASSPSWGTPAYEQYF

j_call: TRBJ2-1
clone_size: few
v_call: TRBV6-5
cdr3_aa: CASSYSLLKDNEQFF

j_call: TRBJ2-3
clone_size: NA
v_call: TRBV30
cdr3_aa: CAWSSDSSSTTDTQYF

j_call: TRBJ1-2
clone_size: NA
v_call: TRBV4-3
cdr3_aa: CASSPQSGQGYGYTF

j_call: TRBJ2-6
clone_size: NA
v_call: TRBV4-1
cdr3_aa: CASSQEAFRGANVLTF

j_call: TRBJ1-1
clone_size: NA
v_call: TRBV7-2
cdr3_aa: CASSYSGYTEAFF

j_call: NA
clone_size: NA
v_call: TRBV20-1
cdr3_aa: CSAGPIAGATHEQYF

j_call: TRBJ1-4
clone_size: NA
v_call: TRBV20-1
cdr3_aa: CSARDTRGGEKLFF

j_call: TRBJ2-7
clone_size: NA
v_call: TRBV20-1
cdr3_aa: CSPWGGRGREQYF

j_call: TRBJ2-1
clone_size: NA
v_call: TRBV27
cdr3_aa: CAGSVETYNEQFF

j_call: TRBJ1-5
clone_size: NA
v_call: TRBV29-1
cdr3_aa: CSVVTGGAVSGNQPQHF

j_call: TRBJ2-5
clone_size: NA
v_call: TRBV5-1
cdr3_aa: CASASELQETQYF

j_call: NA
clone_size: NA
v_call: TRBV20-1
cdr3_aa: CSVLSRLGAYEQYF

j_call: TRBJ2-4
clone_size: few
v_call: TRBV3-1
cdr3_aa: CASSQRLAGYQYF

j_call: TRBJ2-1
clone_size: few
v_call: TRBV29-1
cdr3_aa: CSVESGSSYNEQFF

j_call: TRBJ2-7
clone_size: NA
v_call: TRBV7-9
cdr3_aa: CASSPPDRAYEQYF

j_call: TRBJ2-1
clone_size: NA
v_call: TRBV2
cdr3_aa: CASSELETSAYNEQFF

j_call: TRBJ2-3
clone_size: NA
v_call: TRBV3-1
cdr3_aa: CASSQEGGGTDTQYF

j_call: TRBJ2-1
clone_size: NA
v_call: TRBV7-9
cdr3_aa: CASSPTSTYNEQFF

j_call: TRBJ1-5
clone_size: few
v_call: TRBV6-1
cdr3_aa: CASSPLTAPLGQPQHF

j_call: TRBJ1-4
clone_size: NA
v_call: TRBV9
cdr3_aa: CASSSRRDGEKLFF

j_call: NA
clone_size: NA
v_call: TRBV6-1
cdr3_aa: CASSRTGLTYEQYF

j_call: TRBJ1-5
clone_size: NA
v_call: TRBV5-1
cdr3_aa: CASTGTGANQPQHF

j_call: TRBJ2-3
clone_size: NA
v_call: TRBV20-1
cdr3_aa: CSASFSGTDTQYF

j_call: TRBJ2-1
clone_size: NA
v_call: TRBV4-1
cdr3_aa: CASSLLGVIYNEQFF

j_call: TRBJ2-5
clone_size: NA
v_call: TRBV20-1
cdr3_aa: CSARDGAGAQETQYF

j_call: TRBJ2-7
clone_size: NA
v_call: TRBV7-6
cdr3_aa: CASSTPGTTGDYEQYF

j_call: TRBJ2-2
clone_size: once
v_call: TRBV6-2/TRBV6-3
cdr3_aa: CASRAGTSGRGGELFF

j_call: TRBJ2-1
clone_size: few
v_call: TRBV6-5
cdr3_aa: CASSSLSGSAYNEQFF

j_call: TRBJ2-3
clone_size: NA
v_call: TRBV9
cdr3_aa: CASSVEGLPTDTQYF

j_call: TRBJ1-5
clone_size: few
v_call: TRBV29-1
cdr3_aa: CSVVQDNQPQHF

j_call: TRBJ2-7
clone_size: NA
v_call: TRBV20-1
cdr3_aa: CSARDGWGGTYEQYF

j_call: TRBJ1-2
clone_size: few
v_call: TRBV12-3/TRBV12-4
cdr3_aa: CASSFSGHGYTF

j_call: TRBJ2-7
clone_size: few
v_call: TRBV27
cdr3_aa: CASSRVFSYEQYF

j_call: TRBJ2-7
clone_size: NA
v_call: TRBV7-6
cdr3_aa: CASSSRTGSEQYF

j_call: TRBJ2-1
clone_size: NA
v_call: TRBV7-9
cdr3_aa: CASRLPGQGALFPDERFF

j_call: TRBJ2-2
clone_size: NA
v_call: TRBV20-1
cdr3_aa: CSARDWTQNTGELFF

j_call: TRBJ2-7
clone_size: NA
v_call: TRBV2
cdr3_aa: CASSEREIAYEQYF

j_call: TRBJ2-1
clone_size: NA
v_call: TRBV15
cdr3_aa: CATSRSLDRAPRNEQFF

j_call: TRBJ2-5
clone_size: NA
v_call: TRBV28
cdr3_aa: CASLAIGFRETQYF